This is a list of T cell receptor beta chains from one sample in a study of cytomegalovirus exposure and HLA in healthy donors. Generated by immunoSEQ multiplex PCR, the TCRdb table keeps only in-frame clones and is missing some. The sample includes about 160,000 clones, roughly 85% of them seen just once. Sequencing input: PBMCs. The receptors shown here come from a man between 35 and 55 years old in good health and CMV-seronegative. The CDR3 runs from the conserved cysteine through the conserved F or W. The D gene is left open where the match is weak. Clone size appears in some rows only: once, few, many, or a class for an expanded clone.

>TRBV28|.|TRBJ2-3|.
TGTGCCAGCAGTTTAGGGGGGGGCGTAGATACGCAGTATTTT
CASSLGGGVDTQYF
>TRBV11-2|.|TRBJ2-3|.
TGTGCCAGCAGGCCCGAATACGGTACGCAGTATTTT
CASRPEYGTQYF
>TRBV27|TRBD2|TRBJ2-7|.
TGTGCCAGCAGTCCCGTAGCGGGGCGAAGCTCCTACGAGCAGTACTTC
CASSPVAGRSSYEQYF
>TRBV5-1|.|TRBJ1-4|.
TGCGCCAGCAGCTTCACAGGAACTAATGAAAAACTGTTTTTT
CASSFTGTNEKLFF
>TRBV27|TRBD2|TRBJ2-7|.
TGTGCCAGCAGCTCCTTCCGGGGGGATGGTTGGGAGCAGTACTTC
CASSSFRGDGWEQYF
>TRBV7-9|TRBD2|TRBJ2-7|.
TGTGCCACCTCTGATCCGGGGGGGTCCTACGAGCAGTACTTC
CATSDPGGSYEQYF
>TRBV15|TRBD1|TRBJ2-7|.
TGTGCCACCAGCAGAGAGGGGACAGGGAACGAGCAGTACTTC
CATSREGTGNEQYF
>TRBV4-3|.|TRBJ1-1|.
TGCGCCAGCAGCCAAGATGGGTGGGGGGCTGAAGCTTTCTTT
CASSQDGWGAEAFF
>TRBV4-2|.|TRBJ1-4|once
TGTGCCAGCAGCCAGGAGTCACAGGACGAGGAAAAACTGTTTTTT
CASSQESQDEEKLFF
>TRBV6-4|TRBD1|TRBJ1-6|.
TGTGCCAGCAGTGAGAACAGGGGTTATAATTCACCCCTCCACTTT
CASSENRGYNSPLHF
>TRBV28|TRBD2|TRBJ2-1|.
TGTGCCAGCAGTTCGGCGGGAGGGCCTTTCGAGCAGTTCTTC
CASSSAGGPFEQFF
>TRBV5-1|TRBD2|TRBJ2-5|few
TGCGCCAGCAGCACATCGGGACTAGGAGGGCTGGAGACCCAGTACTTC
CASSTSGLGGLETQYF
>TRBV6-1|.|TRBJ2-5|.
TGTGCCAGCAGTCCTATTCAAGAGACCCAGTACTTC
CASSPIQETQYF
>TRBV29-1|.|TRBJ2-5|few
TGCAGCGTTAGGGTGGAGGGAAAGACCCAGTACTTC
CSVRVEGKTQYF
>TRBV19|.|TRBJ1-2|.
TGTGCCAGTAGTAAACAGGGAGATTCCGCCTATGGCTACACCTTC
CASSKQGDSAYGYTF
>TRBV19|.|TRBJ2-1|.
TGTGCCAGTAATCGGGGTTCGATTAGCGGTTTCAATGAGCAGTTCTTC
CASNRGSISGFNEQFF
>TRBV27|TRBD2|TRBJ2-1|.
TGTGCCAGCAGTTTCTGGGTGACTAGCGACAATGAGCAGTTCTTC
CASSFWVTSDNEQFF
>TRBV13|TRBD2|TRBJ2-1|.
TGTGCCAGCAGCCCTTACTTCCGCGGGAGCGGAAGCTCCTACAATGAGCAGTTCTTC
CASSPYFRGSGSSYNEQFF
>TRBV6-5|TRBD1|TRBJ2-1|.
TGTGCCAGCAGTTATGGGACAGGGAAGGGCAATGAGCAGTTCTTC
CASSYGTGKGNEQFF
>TRBV28|.|TRBJ2-3|once
TGTGCCAGCAGCCCGCTAGCGACCACAGATACGCAGTATTTT
CASSPLATTDTQYF
>TRBV29-1|TRBD1|TRBJ1-1|.
TGCAGCGCGAGACAGGGGGGGAACACTGAAGCTTTCTTT
CSARQGGNTEAFF
>TRBV6-5|.|TRBJ2-1|.
TGTGCCAGCAGCCGGACTGCTCTCTCCTACAATGAGCAGTTCTTC
CASSRTALSYNEQFF